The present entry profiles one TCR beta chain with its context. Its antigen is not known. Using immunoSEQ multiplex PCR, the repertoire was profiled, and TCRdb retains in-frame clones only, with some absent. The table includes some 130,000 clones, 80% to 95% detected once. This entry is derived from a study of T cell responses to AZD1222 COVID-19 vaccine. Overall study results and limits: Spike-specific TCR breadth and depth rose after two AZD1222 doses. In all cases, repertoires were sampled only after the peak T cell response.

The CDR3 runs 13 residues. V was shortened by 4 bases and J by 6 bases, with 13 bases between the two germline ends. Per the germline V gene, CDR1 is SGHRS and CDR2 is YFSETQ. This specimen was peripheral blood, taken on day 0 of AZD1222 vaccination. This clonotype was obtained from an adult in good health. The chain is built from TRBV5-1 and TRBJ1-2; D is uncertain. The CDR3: CASSPSATHGYTF. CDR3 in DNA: TGCGCCAGCAGCCCCTCCGCAACTCATGGCTACACCTTC.